The T cell receptor beta chain under discussion was sequenced for a study of human T cells and chemical hapten exposure. Across the study: Yields of TCR per sample differed, chiefly owing to small differences in pooled library volume.

Overall study findings and caveats: DPC sensitization did not alter TCRs above 1 in 1000 frequency.

Trimming shortened V by 6 bases and J by 1 base, and 3 bases separated the two germline ends. The CDR3 has 12 amino acids. TCRdb passed the RACE reads through MiXCR, listing each CDR3 protein once. The repertoire holds roughly 190,000 distinct CDR3 sequences, around 24% seen once, with under 8.5% in the top ten. Points on this clonotype: The antigen is undetermined.

Specified time point: patch test 1, 2 weeks after DPC sensitization. Treatment given: therapeutic diphenylcyclopropenone sensitization with weekly scalp DPC. This specimen consisted of whole blood, obtained in connection with sensitization to the hapten diphenylcyclopropenone (DPC). This chain connects TRBV12-3 or TRBV12-4 to TRBJ2-2; no reliable D call. The clonotype was recovered from a woman aged 50 to 60 with alopecia areata. Some clones in this sample may be carry-over from other donors' samples. For the CDR3, the DNA is TGTGCCAGCAGGGTGAACACCGGGGAGCTGTTTTTT. Its translation is CASRVNTGELFF.